What follows is one T cell receptor (beta chain) and its context. Antigen specificity is unknown. The sample is drawn from a study of T-cell memory formation after mild COVID-19. The CDR3 consists of 16 residues. The J segment lost 4 bases and the V segment lost 3 bases, leaving 10 bases of the junction unmatched. Germline loops: CDR1 MNHNY, CDR2 SVGAGI (reference sequence). Study outcomes and limitations: CD4+ contracting clones were found mainly in CM and EM, and CD8+ ones in EMRA.

The 5'RACE method, run with constant-segment primers, produced TCR alpha and TCR beta cDNA libraries (carrying sample barcodes and UMIs). TCRdb called the 5' RACE reads again in MiXCR, with one record for every CDR3 protein. The sample lists under 250,000 distinct CDR3 sequences, around 26% occurring once. The sequenced material came from PBMCs or a T cell subset sorted from them (not recorded which). The sequence was collected from an adult woman who had mild COVID-19 (a few samples of this study predate the infection). Cell type and time point are not known. The chain joins TRBV6-6 to TRBJ2-5, with 8 bases identical to TRBD2. The CDR3 loop is CASSYIPGLGGETQYF. The CDR3 bases are TGTGCCAGCAGTTATATCCCGGGACTAGGGGGAGAGACCCAGTACTTC.